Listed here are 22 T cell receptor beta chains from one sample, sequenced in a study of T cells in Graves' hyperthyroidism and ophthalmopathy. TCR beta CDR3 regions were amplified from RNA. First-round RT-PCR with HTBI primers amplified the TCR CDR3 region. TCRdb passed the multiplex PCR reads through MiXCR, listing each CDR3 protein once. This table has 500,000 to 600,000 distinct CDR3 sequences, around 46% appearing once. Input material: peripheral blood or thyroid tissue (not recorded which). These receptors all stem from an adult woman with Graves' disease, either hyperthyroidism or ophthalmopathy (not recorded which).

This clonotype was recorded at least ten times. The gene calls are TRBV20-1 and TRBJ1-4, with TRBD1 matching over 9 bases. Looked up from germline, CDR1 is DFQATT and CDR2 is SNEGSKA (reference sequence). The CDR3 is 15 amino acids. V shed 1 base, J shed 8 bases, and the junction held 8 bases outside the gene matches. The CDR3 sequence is CSARAPGTGWEKLFF. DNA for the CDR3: TGCAGTGCTAGAGCCCCCGGGACAGGGTGGGAAAAACTGTTTTTT.

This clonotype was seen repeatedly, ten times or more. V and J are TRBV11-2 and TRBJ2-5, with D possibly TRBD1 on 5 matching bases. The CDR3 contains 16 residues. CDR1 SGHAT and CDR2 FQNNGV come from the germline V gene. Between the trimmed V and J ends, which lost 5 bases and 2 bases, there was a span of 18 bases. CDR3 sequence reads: CASSLGAGLTQETQYF. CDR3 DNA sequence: TGTGCCAGCAGCCTAGGGGCCGGTCTGACGCAAGAGACCCAGTACTTC.

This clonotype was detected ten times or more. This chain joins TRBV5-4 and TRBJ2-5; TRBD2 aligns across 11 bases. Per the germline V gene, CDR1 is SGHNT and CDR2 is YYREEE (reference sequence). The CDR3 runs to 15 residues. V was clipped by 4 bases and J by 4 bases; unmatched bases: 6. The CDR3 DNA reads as TGTGCCAGCAGCCCTACTAGCGGGAGAGGAGAGACCCAGTACTTC. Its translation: CASSPTSGRGETQYF. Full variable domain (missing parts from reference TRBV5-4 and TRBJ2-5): ETGVTQSPTHLIKTRGQQVTLRCSSQSGHNTVSWYQQALGQGPQFIFQYYREEENGRGNFPPRFSGLQFPNYSSELNVNALELDDSALYLCASSPTSGRGETQYFGPGTRLLVL.

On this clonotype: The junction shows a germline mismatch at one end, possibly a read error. In DNA form, the CDR3 reads TGTGCCAGCAGCGAAGCGGGCCCTGGCTCCGATGGCTACACCTTC. Amino acids: CASSEAGPGSDGYTF. V usage is TRBV2 and J usage is TRBJ1-2; D ambiguous. CDR3 length equals 15 residues. CDR1 and CDR2 (germline): SNHLY, FYNNEI.

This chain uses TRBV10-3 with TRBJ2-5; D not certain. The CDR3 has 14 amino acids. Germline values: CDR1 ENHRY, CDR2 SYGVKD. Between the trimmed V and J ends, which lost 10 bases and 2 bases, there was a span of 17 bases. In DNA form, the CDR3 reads TGTGCCAGCAGCCCGGCCCTGGGTCAAGAGACCCAGTACTTC. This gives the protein CASSPALGQETQYF.

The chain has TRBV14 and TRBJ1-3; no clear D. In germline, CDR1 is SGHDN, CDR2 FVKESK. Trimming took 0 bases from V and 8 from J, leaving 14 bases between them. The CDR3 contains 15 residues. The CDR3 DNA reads TGTGCCAGCAGCCAAGAGGCGGATATCTATGACACCATATATTTT. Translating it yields CASSQEADIYDTIYF.

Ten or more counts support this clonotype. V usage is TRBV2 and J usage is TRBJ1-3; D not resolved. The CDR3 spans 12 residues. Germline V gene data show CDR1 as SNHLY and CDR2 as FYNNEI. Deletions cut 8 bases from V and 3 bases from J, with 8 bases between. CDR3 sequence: CASFRVGNTIYF. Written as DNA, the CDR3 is TGTGCCAGCTTTCGTGTTGGAAACACCATATATTTT.

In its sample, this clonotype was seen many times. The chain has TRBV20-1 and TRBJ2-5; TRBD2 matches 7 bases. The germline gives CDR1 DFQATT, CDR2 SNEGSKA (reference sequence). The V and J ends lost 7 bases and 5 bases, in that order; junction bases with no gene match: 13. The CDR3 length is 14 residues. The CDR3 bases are TGCAGTGTCAAGAGGCCAGCCGGGGGGGAGACCCAGTACTTC. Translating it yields CSVKRPAGGETQYF.

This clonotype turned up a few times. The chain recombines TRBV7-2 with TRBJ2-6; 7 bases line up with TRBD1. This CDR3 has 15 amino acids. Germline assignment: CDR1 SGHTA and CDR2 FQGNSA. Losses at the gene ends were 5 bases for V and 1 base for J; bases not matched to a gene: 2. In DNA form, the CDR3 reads TGTGCCAGCAGCGGCAGGGGGTCTGGGGCCAACGTCCTGACTTTC. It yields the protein CASSGRGSGANVLTF.

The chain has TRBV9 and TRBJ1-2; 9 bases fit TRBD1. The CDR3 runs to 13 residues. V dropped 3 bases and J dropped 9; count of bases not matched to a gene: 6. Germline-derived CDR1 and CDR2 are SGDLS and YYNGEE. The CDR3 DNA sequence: TGTGCCAGCAGCGAGGGACAGGGTTGGAGCTACACCTTC. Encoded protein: CASSEGQGWSYTF.

The CDR3 spells CASNQRGGGEQYF. The CDR3 region has the DNA TGTGCCAGCAATCAGCGGGGGGGGGGTGAGCAGTACTTC. This chain uses TRBV6-5 with TRBJ2-7, with 10 positions matching TRBD2. Germline V gives CDR1 MNHEY, CDR2 SVGAGI. CDR3 length: 13 residues. The ends lost 7 bases at V and 7 bases at J; junction bases unmatched: 7.

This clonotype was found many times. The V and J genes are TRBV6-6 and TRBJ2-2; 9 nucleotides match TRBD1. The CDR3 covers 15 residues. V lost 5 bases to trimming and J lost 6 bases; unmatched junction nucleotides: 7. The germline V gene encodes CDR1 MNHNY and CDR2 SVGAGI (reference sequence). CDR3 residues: CASSPRTGVAGELFF. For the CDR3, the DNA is TGTGCCAGCAGTCCCCGGACAGGGGTAGCCGGGGAGCTGTTTTTT.

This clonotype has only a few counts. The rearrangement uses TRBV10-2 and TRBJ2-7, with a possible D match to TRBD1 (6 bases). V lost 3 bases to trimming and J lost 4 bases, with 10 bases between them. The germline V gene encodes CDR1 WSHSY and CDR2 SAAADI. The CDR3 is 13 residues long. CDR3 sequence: CASSDPGDYEQYF. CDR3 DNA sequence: TGCGCCAGCAGTGACCCAGGGGATTACGAGCAGTACTTC.

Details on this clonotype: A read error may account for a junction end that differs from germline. The DNA for the CDR3 is TGTGCCAGCAGCTATACCCAAACCACTCTCGAGCAGCACTTC. Protein product: CASSYTQTTLEQHF. The chain joins TRBV6-5 to TRBJ2-7; D not certain. CDR3 length equals 14 residues. Germline CDR1 and CDR2: MNHEY and SVGAGI.

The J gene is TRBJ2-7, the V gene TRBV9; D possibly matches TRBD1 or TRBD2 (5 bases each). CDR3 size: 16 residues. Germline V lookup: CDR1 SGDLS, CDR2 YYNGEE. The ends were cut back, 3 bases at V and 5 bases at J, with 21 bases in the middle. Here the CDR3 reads CASSGSRDGSYDEQYF. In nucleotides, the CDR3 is TGTGCCAGCAGCGGATCCCGGGACGGGTCCTACGACGAGCAGTACTTC.

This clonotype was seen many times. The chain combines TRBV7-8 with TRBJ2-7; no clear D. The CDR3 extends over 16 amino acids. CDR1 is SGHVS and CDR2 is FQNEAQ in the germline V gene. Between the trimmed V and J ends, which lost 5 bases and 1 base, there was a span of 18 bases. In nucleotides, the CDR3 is TGTGCCAGCAGCCCAACCATTCCCCGGAGATCCTACGAGCAGTACTTC. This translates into CASSPTIPRRSYEQYF.

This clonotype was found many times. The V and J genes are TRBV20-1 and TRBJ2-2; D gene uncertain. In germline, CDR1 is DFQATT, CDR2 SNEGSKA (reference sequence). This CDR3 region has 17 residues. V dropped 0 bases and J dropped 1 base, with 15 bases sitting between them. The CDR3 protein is CSARDWFVSQNTGELFF. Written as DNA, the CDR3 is TGCAGTGCTAGAGATTGGTTTGTTTCACAGAACACCGGGGAGCTGTTTTTT.

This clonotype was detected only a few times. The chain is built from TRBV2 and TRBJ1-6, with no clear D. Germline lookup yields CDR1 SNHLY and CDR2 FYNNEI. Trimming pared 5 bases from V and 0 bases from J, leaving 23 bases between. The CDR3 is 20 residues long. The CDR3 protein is CASSLGKLSWRSSYNSPLHF. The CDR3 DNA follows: TGTGCCAGCAGTTTAGGCAAATTAAGCTGGAGGAGCTCCTATAATTCACCCCTCCACTTT. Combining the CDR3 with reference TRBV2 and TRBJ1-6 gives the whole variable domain EPEVTQTPSHQVTQMGQEVILRCVPISNHLYFYWYRQILGQKVEFLVSFYNNEISEKSEIFDDQFSVERPDGSNFTLKIRSTKLEDSAMYFCASSLGKLSWRSSYNSPLHFGNGTRLTVT.

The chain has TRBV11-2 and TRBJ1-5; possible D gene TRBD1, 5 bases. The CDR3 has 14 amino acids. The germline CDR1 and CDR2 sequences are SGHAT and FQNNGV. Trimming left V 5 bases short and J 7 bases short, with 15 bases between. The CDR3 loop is CASSPPPGTQPQHF. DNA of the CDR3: TGTGCCAGCAGCCCGCCCCCAGGGACCCAGCCCCAGCATTTT.

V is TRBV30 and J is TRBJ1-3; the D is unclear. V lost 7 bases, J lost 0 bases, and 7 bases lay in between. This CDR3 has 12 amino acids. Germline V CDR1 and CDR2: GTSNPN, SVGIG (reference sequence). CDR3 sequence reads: CALRDSGNTIYF. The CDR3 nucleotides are TGTGCCTTACGGGACTCTGGAAACACCATATATTTT.

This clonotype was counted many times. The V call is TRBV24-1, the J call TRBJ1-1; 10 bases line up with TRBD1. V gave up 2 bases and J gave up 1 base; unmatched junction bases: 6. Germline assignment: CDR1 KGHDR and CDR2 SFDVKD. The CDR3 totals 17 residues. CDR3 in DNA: TGTGCCACCAGTGATTCCCGACAGGGGGCGAGGAACACTGAAGCTTTCTTT. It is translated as CATSDSRQGARNTEAFF.

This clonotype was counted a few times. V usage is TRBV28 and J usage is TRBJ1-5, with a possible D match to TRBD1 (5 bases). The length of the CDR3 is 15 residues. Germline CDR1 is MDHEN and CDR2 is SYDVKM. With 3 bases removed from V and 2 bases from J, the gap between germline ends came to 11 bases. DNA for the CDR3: TGTGCCAGCAGTTTTAGCCAGGGACGCAATCAGCCCCAGCATTTT. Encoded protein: CASSFSQGRNQPQHF.